This T cell receptor beta chain is drawn from a study of identical twins. TCRdb reprocessed the 5' RACE reads with MiXCR, giving one entry per CDR3 protein. The profile shows some 630,000 distinct CDR3 sequences, under 8.5% of them singletons. This clonotype has at least ten counts. V shed 1 base, J shed 3 bases, and the junction held 6 bases outside the gene matches. The CDR3 loop spans 15 amino acids. CDR1 MGHRA and CDR2 YSYEKL come from the germline V gene. The data were also submitted as part of a second study, on yellow fever vaccine responses in identical twins. That paper adds: Twins reportedly had a vaccine T cell response that seemed partly convergent, partly personalized.

The sequence was obtained from a woman between 18 and 29 years old in good health. The sample was PBMCs. J is TRBJ2-7 and V is TRBV4-1; 7 positions match TRBD2. The CDR3 spells CASSQGGGTIYEQYF. For the CDR3, the DNA is TGCGCCAGCAGCCAAGGGGGGGGGACCATCTACGAGCAGTACTTC.